This TCR beta chain was identified in a study of blood T cell repertoires in COVID-19. Study information: Collection of acute and convalescent COVID-19 samples took place in the United States, Italy and Spain. The cDNA or gDNA used as material had been derived from T cells, B-cell-depleted T cells, or PBMCs.

Looked up from germline, CDR1 is SEHNR and CDR2 is FQNEAQ (reference sequence). This CDR3 has 20 residues. Trimming pared 5 bases from V and 7 bases from J, leaving 33 bases between. Source study methods: How many nucleated cells were present was estimated from reference gene primer amplification. The table came from immunoSEQ multiplex PCR; TCRdb's copy has only in-frame clones and leaves some out. That table gives V, J and clone size, and the DNA gave D and trimming. The table includes about 72,000 clones, more than 80% detected once. The sequenced sample consisted of peripheral blood. The source is a man aged 25 to 40 with acute or convalescent COVID-19. The V gene is TRBV7-9, the J gene TRBJ2-1; possibly TRBD2 for D (5 bases). The CDR3 sequence is CASSTKALDYLGRLLNEQFF. The CDR3 nucleotides are TGTGCCAGCAGCACCAAAGCCCTCGACTATCTCGGACGTCTTTTGAATGAGCAGTTCTTC.